Shown below are 25 T cell receptor beta chains from a single sample sequenced in a study of T cells in Graves' hyperthyroidism and ophthalmopathy (dated by TCRdb to between 2018 and 2021). Receptor amplification or capture employed multiplex PCR. The instrument given in TCRdb is Illumina HiSeq 2000. Amplification of TCR beta CDR3 regions was carried out from RNA transcripts. The TCR CDR3 was subjected to a first round of RT-PCR using the HTBI primer set and the Qiagen OneStep RT-PCR kit. TCRdb reprocessed the public reads (quality trimming at Q25 with fastp, clone calling with MiXCR) and kept in-frame beta chains. Rows matching on CDR3 protein sequence are summarized as one entry with the most common DNA and genes. The sample table shows about 400,000 distinct CDR3 sequences, and just under 15% are seen once. The ten biggest clones cover approximately 29% of the sample. The sequenced material came from blood. These receptors came from a woman in her 30s with Graves' hyperthyroidism.

Ten or more counts support this clonotype. The chain joins TRBV27 to TRBJ2-7; 11 bases fit TRBD2. The CDR3 covers 17 residues. The germline V gene encodes CDR1 MNHEY and CDR2 SMNVEV (reference sequence). The J segment lost 4 bases and the V segment lost 3 bases, leaving 11 bases of the junction unmatched. The CDR3 DNA sequence: TGTGCCAGCAGTTTTCGGGGGGGAACTAGCGGGAGTTACGAGCAGTACTTC. Its translation is CASSFRGGTSGSYEQYF.

This clonotype was picked up a small number of times. The chain joins TRBV5-1 to TRBJ2-1; maybe TRBD2 (5 bases). Germline CDR1 is SGHRS and CDR2 is YFSETQ. CDR3 length: 13 residues. The ends were cut back, 7 bases at V and 8 bases at J, with 16 bases in the middle. The DNA for the CDR3 is TGCGCCAGCGTTGCAGACGGGATCTATGAGCAGTTCTTC. It specifies CASVADGIYEQFF.

This clonotype has just a few counts. The chain's CDR3 is CASNEDRGKRETQYF. The CDR3 nucleotides read TGCGCCAGCAACGAGGACAGGGGCAAGAGGGAGACCCAGTACTTC. The chain combines TRBV5-1 with TRBJ2-5; 9 bases fit TRBD1. With V trimmed by 6 bases and J by 5 bases, 11 bases remained unmatched. Per the germline V gene, CDR1 is SGHRS and CDR2 is YFSETQ. There are 15 residues in the CDR3.

This clonotype was picked up a small number of times. Just one base apart from a much larger clone, this may be a read error. A read error is likely, as this CDR3 ends without the conserved phenylalanine or tryptophan. This sequence joins TRBV28 and TRBJ1-5, with 10 bases matching TRBD1. The CDR3 sequence is 16 residues long. J lost 3 bases, V lost 10 bases, and 12 bases had no gene match. Germline CDR1 reads MDHEN; CDR2 reads SYDVKM. CDR3 DNA: TGTGCCACCGCTCCGGACAGGGGGGCCTCCAATCAGCCCCAGCATCTT. It is translated as CATAPDRGASNQPQHL.

This clonotype was detected a few times. The chain uses TRBV7-2 and TRBJ1-5; 10 bases line up with TRBD1. The CDR3 has 18 amino acids. Unmatched junction bases numbered 10, after V lost 0 bases and J lost 5 bases. CDR1 and CDR2 from the germline V gene are SGHTA and FQGNSA. The CDR3 DNA is TGTGCCAGCAGCTTAGCTATTCCGGGACAGGGGCCTCATCAGCCCCAGCATTTT. Translation gives CASSLAIPGQGPHQPQHF.

A word on this clonotype: A much larger clone lies one base from this, so it may be a read error. The chain carries TRBV6-2 or TRBV6-3 and TRBJ2-7, with D perhaps matching TRBD1 (5 bases). Trimming took off 4 bases at V and 1 base at J, with 11 bases between the two ends. Germline loops: CDR1 MNHEY, CDR2 SVGEGT. This CDR3 is 14 amino acids long. DNA for the CDR3: TGTGCCAGCAGTTTGGGGCTCGAATCCTACGAGCAGTACTTC. Its protein is CASSLGLESYEQYF.

The DNA for the CDR3 is TGTGCCAGCAGCTTAGGCGGGACTCTCCAAAACGAGCAGTACTTC. It is translated as CASSLGGTLQNEQYF. The chain couples TRBV7-9 to TRBJ2-7; possibly TRBD2 for D (6 bases). The CDR3 runs 15 residues. CDR1 and CDR2 from the germline V gene are SEHNR and FQNEAQ (reference sequence). V lost 1 base and J lost 5, with 15 bases in between.

This chain uses TRBV19 with TRBJ2-2; the match to TRBD1 covers 10 bases. The germline CDR1 and CDR2 sequences are LNHDA and SQIVND (reference sequence). Unmatched junction bases numbered 16, after V lost 6 bases and J lost 3 bases. The CDR3 is made up of 19 amino acids. CDR3 DNA: TGTGCCAGTAGGAGAAATTTACATGCCGGGACAGGGGACACCGGGGAGCTGTTTTTT. This encodes CASRRNLHAGTGDTGELFF.

The V call is TRBV29-1, the J call TRBJ2-7; 11 bases map to TRBD2. The germline V gene has CDR1 SQVTM and CDR2 ANQGSEA. The CDR3 has 14 residues. Trimming at V came to 4 bases and at J to 5 bases, leaving 7 bases not matched to a gene. CDR3 in amino acids: CSVGRGTSGNEQYF. The CDR3 bases are TGCAGCGTTGGTCGCGGGACTAGCGGCAACGAGCAGTACTTC.

The table lists this clonotype with many counts. V usage is TRBV28 and J usage is TRBJ2-7, with 9 bases matching TRBD1. The V gene end was trimmed by 10 bases and the J gene end by 3 bases; junction bases not matched to a gene: 10. Germline V gives CDR1 MDHEN, CDR2 SYDVKM. The CDR3 is made up of 14 amino acids. CDR3 nucleotide sequence: TGTGCCACCCACCTCGGGACAGGGAACTACGAGCAGTACTTC. Its protein product is CATHLGTGNYEQYF.

This chain connects TRBV20-1 to TRBJ1-2, with no clear D. Per the germline V gene, CDR1 is DFQATT and CDR2 is SNEGSKA (reference sequence). The CDR3 is made up of 11 amino acids. V shed 6 bases and J shed 0 bases, with 5 bases lying between them. CDR3 residues: CSASPNYGYTF. The CDR3 nucleotides are TGCAGTGCATCTCCTAACTATGGCTACACCTTC.

This clonotype occurred many times. The chain combines TRBV12-3 or TRBV12-4 with TRBJ2-2, with 10 bases that match TRBD2. This CDR3 is 15 amino acids long. After removal of 2 bases from V and 4 bases from J, the junction contained 1 base not matched to a gene. The CDR3 region has the DNA TGTGCCAGCAGTTTACTAGCGGGGGCCACCGGGGAGCTGTTTTTT. Translating gives CASSLLAGATGELFF.

J is TRBJ2-3 and V is TRBV7-6, with D perhaps matching TRBD1 (5 bases). V lost 0 bases to trimming and J lost 2 bases, with 9 bases between them. Germline V gene sequence: CDR1 SGHVS, CDR2 FNYEAQ. This CDR3 is 15 amino acids long. The CDR3 DNA reads as TGTGCCAGCAGCTTAGCCCCGACAGACACAGATACGCAGTATTTT. This encodes CASSLAPTDTDTQYF.

The table lists this clonotype with many counts. The chain links TRBV12-3 or TRBV12-4 to TRBJ2-2; 7 bases align to TRBD2. The length of the CDR3 is 15 residues. The V gene end was trimmed by 3 bases and the J gene end by 4 bases; junction bases not matched to a gene: 5. The CDR3 DNA sequence: TGTGCCAGCAGTTTGGTGGGAGGGCCCACCGGGGAGCTGTTTTTT. Translation: CASSLVGGPTGELFF.

This clonotype was seen many times. The chain couples TRBV28 to TRBJ2-7; D is ambiguous. The CDR3 has 13 amino acids. V was clipped by 1 base and J by 0 bases, with 4 bases between them. CDR1 and CDR2 from the germline V gene are MDHEN and SYDVKM. The CDR3 region is CASSLSASYEQYF. The DNA for the CDR3 is TGTGCCAGCAGTTTATCAGCCTCCTACGAGCAGTACTTC.

This clonotype was observed a handful of times. The gene calls are TRBV5-1 and TRBJ2-1; 8 bases are shared with TRBD2. Germline CDR1 reads SGHRS; CDR2 reads YFSETQ. The CDR3 length is 13 residues. V gave up 6 bases and J gave up 7 bases; unmatched junction bases: 6. The CDR3 DNA is TGCGCCAGCAAGCGGGAGATGGGTAATGAGCAGTTCTTC. It encodes CASKREMGNEQFF.

This clonotype was seen a handful of times. V usage is TRBV20-1 and J usage is TRBJ2-1, with 7 nucleotides matching TRBD2. With V trimmed by 1 base and J by 7 bases, 10 bases remained unmatched. The CDR3 is 15 residues long. From germline, CDR1 is DFQATT and CDR2 SNEGSKA (reference sequence). The CDR3 bases are TGCAGTGCTAGAGTTCCGGGAGGCCGAGGGAATGAGCAGTTCTTC. As protein: CSARVPGGRGNEQFF.

This clonotype was seen repeatedly, ten times or more. The CDR3 loop is CASSPTRTAEKAGYTF. DNA for the CDR3: TGTGCCAGCTCACCCACAAGGACAGCCGAGAAGGCTGGCTACACCTTC. The rearrangement uses TRBV18 and TRBJ1-2; the D gene is possibly TRBD1 (6 bases). Trimming left V 3 bases short and J 7 bases short, with 21 bases between. The CDR3 is 16 amino acids. Germline V gene sequence: CDR1 KGHSH, CDR2 LQKENI.

This clonotype has at least ten counts. The CDR3 sequence: CASSARRTDLSYEQYF. CDR3 nucleotide sequence: TGTGCCAGCAGTGCTCGAAGGACAGACCTATCCTACGAGCAGTACTTC. This rearrangement joins TRBV6-1 to TRBJ2-7; D possibly corresponds to TRBD1 (6 bases). V was pared by 4 bases and J by 1 base, with 17 bases between. CDR3 length equals 16 residues. Germline lookup yields CDR1 MNHNS and CDR2 SASEGT.

This clonotype turned up a few times. DNA for the CDR3: TGTGCCAGTAGTGGACAGGGCCTTTTTGGCTATGGCTACACCTTC. It codes for CASSGQGLFGYGYTF. This chain links TRBV19 with TRBJ1-2; 8 bases are shared with TRBD1. The V segment lost 5 bases and the J segment 4 bases; nucleotides outside the gene matches: 9. CDR3 length: 15 amino acids. The germline V gene has CDR1 LNHDA and CDR2 SQIVND (reference sequence).

This clonotype was counted at least ten times. V gene TRBV24-1 combines with J gene TRBJ1-2; TRBD1 aligns across 8 bases. The CDR3 covers 16 residues. Germline values: CDR1 KGHDR, CDR2 SFDVKD. The J segment lost 4 bases and the V segment lost 3 bases, leaving 9 bases of the junction unmatched. CDR3 loop: CATSDPRQGMSYGYTF. The CDR3 DNA reads TGTGCCACCAGTGATCCTCGACAGGGGATGAGCTATGGCTACACCTTC.

This clonotype was seen at least ten times. This rearrangement joins TRBV3-1 to TRBJ1-4; no clear D. CDR1 is LGHDT and CDR2 is YNNKEL in the germline V gene (reference sequence). This CDR3 is built from 13 residues. V was cut by 1 base and J by 8 bases, with 8 bases left in between. CDR3 DNA sequence: TGTGCCAGCAGCCAAGGAGTCCGGGAAAAACTGTTTTTT. Translating it yields CASSQGVREKLFF.

The table lists this clonotype with many counts. This chain uses TRBV28 with TRBJ1-1, with 8 positions matching TRBD1. Trimming took 5 bases from V and 0 from J; bases not matched to a gene: 5. The germline gives CDR1 MDHEN, CDR2 SYDVKM. The CDR3 runs 15 residues. The CDR3 spells CASSVDRVLNTEAFF. The CDR3 DNA is TGTGCCAGCAGTGTGGACAGGGTGCTGAACACTGAAGCTTTCTTT.

The chain links TRBV7-9 to TRBJ2-1; 10 nucleotides agree with TRBD2. Per the germline V gene, CDR1 is SEHNR and CDR2 is FQNEAQ (reference sequence). The CDR3 totals 16 residues. Germline trimming cut 7 bases from V and 8 bases from J; bases unmatched to any gene: 14. CDR3 sequence: CASIRGLAGDLYEQFF. Written as DNA, the CDR3 is TGTGCCAGCATCCGAGGCCTAGCGGGAGATTTATATGAGCAGTTCTTC.

The sample holds a few counts of this clonotype. In DNA, the CDR3 is TGTGCCAGCAGTTACCGTTCGAGCCCAGATACGCAGTATTTT. Translation: CASSYRSSPDTQYF. V usage is TRBV6-5 and J usage is TRBJ2-3, with unresolved D. Germline V CDR1 and CDR2: MNHEY, SVGAGI. Trimming left V 2 bases short and J 4 bases short, with 10 bases between. The CDR3 runs to 14 residues.